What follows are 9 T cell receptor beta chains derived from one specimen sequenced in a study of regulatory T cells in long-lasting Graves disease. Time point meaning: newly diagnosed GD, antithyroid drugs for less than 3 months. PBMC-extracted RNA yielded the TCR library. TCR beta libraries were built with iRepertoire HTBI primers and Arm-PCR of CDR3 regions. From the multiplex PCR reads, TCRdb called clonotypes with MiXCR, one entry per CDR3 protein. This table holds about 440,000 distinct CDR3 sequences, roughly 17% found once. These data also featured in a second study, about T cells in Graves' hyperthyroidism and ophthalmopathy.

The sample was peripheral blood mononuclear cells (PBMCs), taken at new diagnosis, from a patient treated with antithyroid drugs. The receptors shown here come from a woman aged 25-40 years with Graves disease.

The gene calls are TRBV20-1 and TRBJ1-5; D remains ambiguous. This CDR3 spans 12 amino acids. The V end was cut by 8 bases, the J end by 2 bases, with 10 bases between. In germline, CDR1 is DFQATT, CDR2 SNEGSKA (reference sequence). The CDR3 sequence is CSTRYGNQPQHF. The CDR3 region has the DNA TGCAGTACCCGTTACGGCAATCAGCCCCAGCATTTT.

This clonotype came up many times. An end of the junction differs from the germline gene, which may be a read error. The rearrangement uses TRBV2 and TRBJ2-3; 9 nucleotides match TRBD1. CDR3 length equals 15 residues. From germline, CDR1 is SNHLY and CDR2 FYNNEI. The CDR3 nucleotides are TGTGCCAGCGGTGAGACGACAGGGGGGATAGATACGCAGTATTTT. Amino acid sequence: CASGETTGGIDTQYF.

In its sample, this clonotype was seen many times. DNA of the CDR3: TGTGCCAGCACCCCCGGACGGACGAATAATTCACCCCTCCACTTT. As protein: CASTPGRTNNSPLHF. This chain uses TRBV12-3 or TRBV12-4 with TRBJ1-6, with D unclear. Trimming pared 7 bases from V and 5 bases from J, leaving 15 bases between. This CDR3 contains 15 residues.

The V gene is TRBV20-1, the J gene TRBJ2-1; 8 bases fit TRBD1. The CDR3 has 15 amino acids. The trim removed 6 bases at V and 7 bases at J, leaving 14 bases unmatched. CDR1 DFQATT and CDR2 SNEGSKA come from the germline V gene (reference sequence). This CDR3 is CSAFVPGTGGNEQFF. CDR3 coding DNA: TGCAGTGCCTTTGTTCCTGGGACAGGAGGAAATGAGCAGTTCTTC.

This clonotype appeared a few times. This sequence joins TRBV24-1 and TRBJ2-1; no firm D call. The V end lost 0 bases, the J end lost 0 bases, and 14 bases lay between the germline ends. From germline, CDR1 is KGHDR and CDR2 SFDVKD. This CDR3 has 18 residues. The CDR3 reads CATSDLGPRTGSYNEQFF. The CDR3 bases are TGTGCCACCAGTGATTTGGGGCCTAGGACGGGCTCCTACAATGAGCAGTTCTTC.

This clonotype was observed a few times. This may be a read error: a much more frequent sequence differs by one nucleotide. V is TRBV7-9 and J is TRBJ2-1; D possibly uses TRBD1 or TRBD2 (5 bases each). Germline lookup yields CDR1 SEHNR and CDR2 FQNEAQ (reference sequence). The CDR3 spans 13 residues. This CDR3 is CASSTARGNELFF. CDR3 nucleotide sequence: TGTGCCAGCAGCACTGCCCGGGGCAATGAGCTGTTCTTC.

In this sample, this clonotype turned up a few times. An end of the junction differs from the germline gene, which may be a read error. This chain's CDR3 is CASSLGQGVGINEKLLF. CDR3 DNA sequence: TGTGCCAGCAGTCTCGGACAGGGGGTCGGGATAAACGAAAAACTGCTTTTT. The chain combines TRBV28 with TRBJ1-4; 10 nucleotides agree with TRBD1. This CDR3 comprises 17 residues. CDR1 and CDR2 from the germline V gene are MDHEN and SYDVKM.

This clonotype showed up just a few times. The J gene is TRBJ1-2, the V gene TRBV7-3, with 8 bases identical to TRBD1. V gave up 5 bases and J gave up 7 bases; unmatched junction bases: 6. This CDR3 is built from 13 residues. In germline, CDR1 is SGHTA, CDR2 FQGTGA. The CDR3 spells CASSLTGGGGYTF. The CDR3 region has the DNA TGTGCCAGCAGCCTCACAGGGGGTGGTGGCTACACCTTC.

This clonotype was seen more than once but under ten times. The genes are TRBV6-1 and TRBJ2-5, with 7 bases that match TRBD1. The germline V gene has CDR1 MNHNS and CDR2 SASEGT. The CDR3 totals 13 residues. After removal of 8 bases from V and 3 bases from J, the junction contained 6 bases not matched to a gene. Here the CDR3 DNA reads TGTGCCAGCCGCAGGGGGACGAAAGAGACCCAGTACTTC. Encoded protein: CASRRGTKETQYF.